Given below is one T cell receptor (beta chain) in context. In germline, CDR1 is SGHRS, CDR2 YFSETQ. J lost 4 bases, V lost 4 bases, and 3 bases had no gene match. The CDR3 consists of 14 residues. Authors' processing steps: Reference gene primer amplification yielded estimated nucleated cell counts. Some clones are missing from TCRdb's copy, which holds only in-frame ones; the method was immunoSEQ multiplex PCR. V and J calls and clone size are given by that table; D and trimming were obtained from the DNA. The sample has roughly 200,000 clones; about 90% are singletons. This entry comes from a study of blood T cell repertoires in COVID-19. Study overall: Samples came from the United States, Italy and Spain, spanning acute and convalescent COVID-19. The analysed material was cDNA or gDNA that came from T cells, B-cell-depleted T cells, or PBMCs.

The rearrangement uses TRBV5-1 and TRBJ2-3, with 10 bases that match TRBD2. Input material: peripheral blood. The receptor was derived from a man between 18 and 29 years old with active or convalescent COVID-19. In DNA, the CDR3 is TGCGCCAGCAGCAGCGGGGGGGCGTCAGATACGCAGTATTTT. Translating gives CASSSGGASDTQYF.